Below, one T cell receptor (beta chain) is given with its context. Its antigen is undetermined. This sample stems from a study of cytomegalovirus exposure and HLA in healthy donors. Across the study: In a previous analysis, approximately 110 million unique TCR beta sequences were found from 150 million to 200 million T cells. General study points: An analysis that was carried out later associated 16,951 TCR beta sequences with HLA alleles at 0.05 false discovery rate.

The PCR had 60 Vbeta and 13 Jbeta primers. Profiled with immunoSEQ multiplex PCR; TCRdb holds only in-frame clones, not every one. The top ten hold 1.3% of the sample, which has 150,000 to 200,000 clones, 81% seen once. Germline assignment: CDR1 MRHNA and CDR2 SNTAGT. Trimming removed 11 bases from V and 8 bases from J; junction bases left unmatched: 9. The CDR3 has 12 amino acids. The genes are TRBV6-4 and TRBJ2-1; TRBD1 matches at 7 bases. The sequenced sample was PBMCs. The sequence was collected from a man aged 45-65 years in good health and CMV-seropositive. The CDR3 region is CAAGKGAHEQFF. The DNA of the CDR3 is TGTGCCGCCGGAAAGGGGGCCCATGAGCAGTTCTTC.